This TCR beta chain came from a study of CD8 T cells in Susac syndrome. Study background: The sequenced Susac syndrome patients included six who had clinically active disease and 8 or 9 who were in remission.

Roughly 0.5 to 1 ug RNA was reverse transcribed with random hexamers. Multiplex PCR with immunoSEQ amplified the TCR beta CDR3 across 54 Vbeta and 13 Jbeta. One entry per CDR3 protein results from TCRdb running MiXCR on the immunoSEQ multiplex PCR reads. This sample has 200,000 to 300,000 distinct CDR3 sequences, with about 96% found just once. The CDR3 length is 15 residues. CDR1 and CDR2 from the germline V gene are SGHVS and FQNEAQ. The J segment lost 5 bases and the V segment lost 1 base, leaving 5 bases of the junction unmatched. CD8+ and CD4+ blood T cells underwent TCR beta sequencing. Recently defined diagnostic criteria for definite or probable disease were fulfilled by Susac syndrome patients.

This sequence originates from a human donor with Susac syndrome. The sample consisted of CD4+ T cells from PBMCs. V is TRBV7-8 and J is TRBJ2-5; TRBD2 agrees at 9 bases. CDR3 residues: CASSLEGLARETQYF. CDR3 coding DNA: TGTGCCAGCAGCTTAGAGGGACTAGCTCGTGAGACCCAGTACTTC.